This T cell receptor beta chain was identified during a study of cytomegalovirus exposure and HLA in healthy donors. Findings of the study overall: In a later analysis, donors in an Asian-associated ancestry cluster reportedly had fewer N-insertions in productive TCRs than the cohort mean. Earlier findings revealed that most TCR beta V segments proved productive either about 87% or about 30% of the time. Based on reports, TCR beta sequences accurately predicted HLA-A and HLA-B alleles for most subjects.

On this clone: Its specificity is not known.

V shed 4 bases, J shed 4 bases, and the junction held 4 bases outside the gene matches. CDR1 and CDR2 from the germline V gene are SGDLS and YYNGEE. This CDR3 contains 15 residues. Primers included in the PCR were 60 Vbeta and 13 Jbeta primers. The method was immunoSEQ multiplex PCR; TCRdb's version includes in-frame clones alone and lacks a portion of them. The sample consists of 150,000 to 200,000 clones, 70% to 85% of them appearing once. The rearrangement links TRBV9 to TRBJ2-1; 11 positions agree with TRBD2. Sequenced sample: PBMCs. The sequence derives from a woman younger than 45 in good health and CMV-seropositive. CDR3 residues: CASSPTSGGYNEQFF. The CDR3 coding sequence is TGTGCCAGCAGCCCTACTAGCGGGGGATACAATGAGCAGTTCTTC.